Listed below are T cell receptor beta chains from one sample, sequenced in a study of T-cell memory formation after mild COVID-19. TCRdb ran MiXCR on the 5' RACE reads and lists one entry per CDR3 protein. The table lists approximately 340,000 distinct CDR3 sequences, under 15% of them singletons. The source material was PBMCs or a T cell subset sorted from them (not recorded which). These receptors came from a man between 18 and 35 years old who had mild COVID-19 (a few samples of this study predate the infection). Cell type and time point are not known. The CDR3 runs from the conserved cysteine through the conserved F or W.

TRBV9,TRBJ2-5,CASSVAGLEKTQYF
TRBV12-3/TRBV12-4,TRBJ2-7,CASSLAPSYGPYEQYF
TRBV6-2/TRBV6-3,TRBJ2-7,CASSYHRDSSYEQYF
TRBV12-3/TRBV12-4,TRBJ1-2,CASSYPDSNYGYTF
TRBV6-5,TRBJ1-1,CASRVAGDGNTEAFF
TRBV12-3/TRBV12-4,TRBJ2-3,CASSRPSVSPDTQYF
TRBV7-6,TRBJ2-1,CASSLVHLWPGGSYNEQFF
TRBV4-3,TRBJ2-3,CASSQEVPGTSGSSTDTQYF
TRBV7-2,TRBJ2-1,CASSLVAGGPPGNEQFF
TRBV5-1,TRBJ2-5,CASRSGQGGERETQYF
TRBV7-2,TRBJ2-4,CASSRQGGNIQYF
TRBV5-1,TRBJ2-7,CASSDTVSLFGYEQYF
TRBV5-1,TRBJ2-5,CASSLYSGGAVETQYF
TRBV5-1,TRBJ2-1,CASSYGLAGARGAYNEQFF
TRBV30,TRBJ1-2,CAWNTGTHYGYTF
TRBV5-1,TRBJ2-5,CASSLSSVWSKETQYF
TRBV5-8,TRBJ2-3,CASSLGQGAWTDTQYF
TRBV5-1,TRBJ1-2,CASSSLGEEHYGYTF
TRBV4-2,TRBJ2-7,CASSQGTGLYEQYF
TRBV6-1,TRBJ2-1,CASSEYVPRGDEQFF
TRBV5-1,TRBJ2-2,CASSLGPRQGAGELFF
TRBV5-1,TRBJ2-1,CASSLRQYNEQFF
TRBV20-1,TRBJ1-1,CSATQWASQTMNTEAFF
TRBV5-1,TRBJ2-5,CASSLEGPQTPGTQYF
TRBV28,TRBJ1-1,CASAGLMNTEAFF
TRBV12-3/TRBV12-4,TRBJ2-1,CASGLLTSYNEQFF
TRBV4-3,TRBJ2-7,CASSQQGFSYEQYF
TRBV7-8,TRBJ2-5,CASSRGRKETQYF
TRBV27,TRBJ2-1,CASSLARDREVPDEQFF
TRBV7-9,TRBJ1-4,CASSLGLRGDEKLFF